The clone carrying this T cell receptor beta chain was seen many times. The target antigen is unknown. Study processing details: A classifier for distant metastasis in papillary thyroid cancer was constructed using CDR3 differences observed across clinicopathological groups. With MiXCR, TCRdb called clones anew from the PCR reads. The V and J calls reflect TCRdb's pipeline rather than the authors' work. The data show about 27,000 clones, with under 15% seen just once and around 5.1% held by the top ten. The trim removed 8 bases at V and 1 base at J, leaving 4 bases unmatched. Germline CDR1 is KGHSH and CDR2 is LQKENI. The CDR3 is made up of 14 amino acids. No treatment of any kind had been given to any patient before thyroid surgery. The data were obtained in a study of metastatic and nonmetastatic thyroid tumors. Overall study: Malignant thyroid and benign thyroid patients provided blood and tumor or nodule tissue whose repertoires were compared. Study-wide results and limits: Significantly higher TCR beta diversity was reportedly seen in malignant thyroid tumors than benign nodules, in blood and tumor.

Sequencing used blood. The origin of this receptor is a female donor with papillary thyroid cancer or a benign thyroid nodule (not recorded which). Some clones in this sample may be carry-over from other donors' samples. This sequence joins TRBV18 and TRBJ1-5; 8 nucleotides align to TRBD1. Here the CDR3 reads CASTNRGSNQPQHF. The CDR3, as DNA: TGTGCCAGCACGAACAGGGGGAGCAATCAGCCCCAGCATTTT.